One and the same sample provided the 9 T cell receptor beta chains below, sequenced in a study of shared clonotypes between healthy human individuals. Here immunoSEQ multiplex PCR was the method, and the copy in TCRdb shows in-frame clones only, minus some. The sample shows under 2,000,000 clones, approximately 94% of them seen only once. Naive CD8 cells comprised CD45RO-negative, CCR7-positively selected cells, excluding terminally differentiated effector memory CD45RA+ cells. The sequencing sample was made of naive CD8+ T cells sorted from blood. These receptors came from a man aged 18 to 29 in good health.

The chain is built from TRBV19 and TRBJ2-1, with a tentative D call TRBD1 (5 bases). V lost 4 bases, J lost 6 bases, and 7 bases lay in between. Germline V CDR1 and CDR2: LNHDA, SQIVND (reference sequence). The CDR3 extends over 12 amino acids. CDR3 nucleotides: TGTGCCAGTAGTACAGGGATCAATGAGCAGTTCTTC. Encoded protein: CASSTGINEQFF.

The CDR3: CASSPSGATYEQYF. In nucleotides, the CDR3 is TGTGCCAGTAGTCCCTCCGGAGCAACCTACGAGCAGTACTTC. The chain employs TRBV19 and TRBJ2-7; unclear D gene. The CDR3 has 14 amino acids. Trimming pared 5 bases from V and 2 bases from J, leaving 13 bases between. Germline assignment: CDR1 LNHDA and CDR2 SQIVND (reference sequence).

The chain is built from TRBV27 and TRBJ2-3, with D possibly being TRBD2 (6 bases). The CDR3 loop spans 14 amino acids. Germline loops: CDR1 MNHEY, CDR2 SMNVEV (reference sequence). The V and J ends lost 2 bases and 4 bases respectively, with 10 bases between them. DNA for the CDR3: TGTGCCAGCAGTTTACTCGGGAGCCCAGATACGCAGTATTTT. Translated, it gives CASSLLGSPDTQYF.

The chain recombines TRBV12-5 with TRBJ2-7, with D perhaps TRBD2 (6 bases). CDR3 length: 13 amino acids. Trimming took 10 bases from V and 6 from J, leaving 19 bases between them. CDR1 LGHNT and CDR2 FRNRAP come from the germline V gene. CDR3 coding DNA: TGTGCTACCCAAGGGACTTTTGGAGGCGAGCAGTACTTC. This gives the protein CATQGTFGGEQYF.

The rearrangement joins TRBV11-2 to TRBJ2-1; TRBD2 agrees at 10 bases. Germline trimming cut 3 bases from V and 7 bases from J; bases unmatched to any gene: 6. This CDR3 has 15 amino acids. Germline values: CDR1 SGHAT, CDR2 FQNNGV. The CDR3 sequence: CASSFLAGVNNEQFF. CDR3 bases: TGTGCCAGCAGCTTTCTAGCGGGAGTAAATAATGAGCAGTTCTTC.

The chain has TRBV2 and TRBJ1-2; the D gene is possibly TRBD1 (6 bases). The germline CDR1 and CDR2 sequences are SNHLY and FYNNEI. CDR3 length: 15 residues. The V gene lost 8 bases and the J gene lost 4 bases, with 20 bases spanning the gap. CDR3 residues: CASEGNRAEGYGYTF. Written as DNA, the CDR3 is TGTGCCAGCGAGGGAAACAGGGCCGAGGGCTATGGCTACACCTTC.

V and J are TRBV28 and TRBJ1-2; D is undetermined. Trimming shortened V by 1 base and J by 4 bases, and 7 bases separated the two germline ends. The length of the CDR3 is 13 residues. Germline lookup yields CDR1 MDHEN and CDR2 SYDVKM. CDR3 bases: TGTGCCAGCAGTTTATCTTTAAGCTATGGCTACACCTTC. Translated, it gives CASSLSLSYGYTF.

This chain connects TRBV30 to TRBJ1-2, with a weak D call TRBD1 (5 bases). The CDR3 consists of 12 residues. The V end was cut by 5 bases, the J end by 8 bases, with 15 bases between. The V gene's germline CDR1 is GTSNPN and CDR2 SVGIG (reference sequence). Here the CDR3 reads CAWASGREGYTF. DNA for the CDR3: TGTGCCTGGGCGTCGGGGCGCGAAGGCTACACCTTC.

This clone occurred once. The chain carries TRBV5-1 and TRBJ2-5; TRBD2 agrees at 14 bases. CDR1 SGHRS and CDR2 YFSETQ come from the germline V gene. V was pared by 4 bases and J by 5 bases, with 4 bases of the junction left unmatched. CDR3 length: 15 residues. CDR3 sequence (DNA): TGCGCCAGCAGCCGACTAGCGGGAGGGGTTGAGACCCAGTACTTC. This translates into CASSRLAGGVETQYF.